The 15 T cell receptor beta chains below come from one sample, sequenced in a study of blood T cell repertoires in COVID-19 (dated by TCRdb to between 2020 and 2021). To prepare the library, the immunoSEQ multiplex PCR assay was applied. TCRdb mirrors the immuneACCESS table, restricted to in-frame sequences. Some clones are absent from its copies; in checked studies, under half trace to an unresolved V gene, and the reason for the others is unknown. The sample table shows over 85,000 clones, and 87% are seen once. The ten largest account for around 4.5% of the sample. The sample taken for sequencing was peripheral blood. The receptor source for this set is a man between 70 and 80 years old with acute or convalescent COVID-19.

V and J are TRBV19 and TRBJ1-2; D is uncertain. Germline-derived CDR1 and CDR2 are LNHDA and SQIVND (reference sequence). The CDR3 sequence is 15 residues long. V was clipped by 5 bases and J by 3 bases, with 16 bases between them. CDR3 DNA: TGTGCCAGTAGTGGGGTCGGGGAGGGCGACTATGGCTACACCTTC. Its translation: CASSGVGEGDYGYTF.

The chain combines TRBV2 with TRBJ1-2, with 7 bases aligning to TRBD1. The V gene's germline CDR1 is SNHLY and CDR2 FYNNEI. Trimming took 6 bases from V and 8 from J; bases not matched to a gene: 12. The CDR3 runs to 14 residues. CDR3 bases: TGTGCCAGCAGCTCCTCCGAGACAGGGCAGGGCTACACCTTC. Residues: CASSSSETGQGYTF.

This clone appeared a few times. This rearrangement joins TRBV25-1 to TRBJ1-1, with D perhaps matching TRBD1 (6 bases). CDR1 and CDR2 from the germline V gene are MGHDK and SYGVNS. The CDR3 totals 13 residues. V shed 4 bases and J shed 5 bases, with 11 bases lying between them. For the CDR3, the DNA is TGTGCCAGCAGTGTTACGGGGACAACTGAAGCTTTCTTT. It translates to CASSVTGTTEAFF.

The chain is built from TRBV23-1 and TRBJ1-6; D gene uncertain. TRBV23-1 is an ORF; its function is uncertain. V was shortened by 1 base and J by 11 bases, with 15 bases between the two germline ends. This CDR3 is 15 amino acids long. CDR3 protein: CASSQWTYLAAPLHF. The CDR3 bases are TGCGCCAGCAGTCAATGGACTTACCTAGCAGCACCCCTCCACTTT.

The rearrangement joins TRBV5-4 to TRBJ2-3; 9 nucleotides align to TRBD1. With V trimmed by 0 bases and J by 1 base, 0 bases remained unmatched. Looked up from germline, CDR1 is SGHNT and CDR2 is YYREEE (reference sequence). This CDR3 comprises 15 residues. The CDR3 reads CASSLGTGGTDTQYF. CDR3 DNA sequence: TGTGCCAGCAGCTTGGGGACAGGGGGCACAGATACGCAGTATTTT.

DNA of the CDR3: TGTGCCAGCAGTTACTCGATTGGACAGGGGGCGCGAGAGCAGTACTTC. It encodes CASSYSIGQGAREQYF. The rearrangement uses TRBV6-6 and TRBJ2-7; 11 positions match TRBD1. CDR3 length: 16 amino acids. The V segment lost 0 bases and the J segment 7 bases; nucleotides outside the gene matches: 8. Per the germline V gene, CDR1 is MNHNY and CDR2 is SVGAGI (reference sequence).

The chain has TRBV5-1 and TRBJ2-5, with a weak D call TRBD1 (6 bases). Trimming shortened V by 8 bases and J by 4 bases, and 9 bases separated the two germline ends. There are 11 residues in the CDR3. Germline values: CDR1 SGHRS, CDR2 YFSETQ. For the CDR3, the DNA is TGCGCCAGTGGCAGGGGAGAGACCCAGTACTTC. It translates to CASGRGETQYF.

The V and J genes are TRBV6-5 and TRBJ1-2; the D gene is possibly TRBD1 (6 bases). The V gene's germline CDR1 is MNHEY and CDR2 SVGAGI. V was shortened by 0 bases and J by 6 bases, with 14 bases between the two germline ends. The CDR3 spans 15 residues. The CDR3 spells CASSYSKSRGNGYTF. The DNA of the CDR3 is TGTGCCAGCAGTTACTCGAAATCCAGGGGAAATGGCTACACCTTC.

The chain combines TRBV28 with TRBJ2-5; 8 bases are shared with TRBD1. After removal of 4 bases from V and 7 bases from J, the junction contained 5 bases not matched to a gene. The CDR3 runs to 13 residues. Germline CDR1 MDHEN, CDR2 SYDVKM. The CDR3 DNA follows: TGTGCCAGCAGTTCCGACAGGGGTCGGACCCAGTACTTC. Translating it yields CASSSDRGRTQYF.

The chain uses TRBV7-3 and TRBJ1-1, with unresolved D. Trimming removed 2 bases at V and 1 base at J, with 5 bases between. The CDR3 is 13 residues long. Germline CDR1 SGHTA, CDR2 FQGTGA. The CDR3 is CASSLEQNTEAFF. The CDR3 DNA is TGTGCCAGCAGCTTAGAGCAGAACACTGAAGCTTTCTTT.

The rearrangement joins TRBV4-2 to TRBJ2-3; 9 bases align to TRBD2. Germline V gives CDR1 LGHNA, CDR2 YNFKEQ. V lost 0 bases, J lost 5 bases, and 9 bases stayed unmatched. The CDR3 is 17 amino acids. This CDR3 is CASSQDRGGGAEDTQYF. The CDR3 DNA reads TGTGCCAGCAGCCAAGATCGTGGCGGGGGGGCCGAAGATACGCAGTATTTT.

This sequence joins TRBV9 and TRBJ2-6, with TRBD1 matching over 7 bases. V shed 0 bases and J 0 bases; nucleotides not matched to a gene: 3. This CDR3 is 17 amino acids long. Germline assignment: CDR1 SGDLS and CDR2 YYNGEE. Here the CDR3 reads CASSVGGQTSGANVLTF. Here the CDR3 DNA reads TGTGCCAGCAGCGTAGGGGGACAGACCTCTGGGGCCAACGTCCTGACTTTC. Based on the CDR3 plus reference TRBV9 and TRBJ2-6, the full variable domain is DSGVTQTPKHLITATGQRVTLRCSPRSGDLSVYWYQQSLDQGLQFLIQYYNGEERAKGNILERFSAQQFPDLHSELNLSSLELGDSALYFCASSVGGQTSGANVLTFGAGSRLTVL.

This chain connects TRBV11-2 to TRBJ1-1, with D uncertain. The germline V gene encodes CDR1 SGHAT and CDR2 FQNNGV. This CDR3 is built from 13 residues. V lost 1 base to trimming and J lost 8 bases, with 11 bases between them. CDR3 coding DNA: TGTGCCAGCAGCTTAGCAGGCGCCTCCGAAGCTTTCTTT. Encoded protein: CASSLAGASEAFF.

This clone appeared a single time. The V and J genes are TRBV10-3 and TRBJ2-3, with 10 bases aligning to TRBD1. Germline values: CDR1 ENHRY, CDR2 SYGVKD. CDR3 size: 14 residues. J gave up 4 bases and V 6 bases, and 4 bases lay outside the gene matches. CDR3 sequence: CAIRPGQGSDTQYF. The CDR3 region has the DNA TGTGCCATCAGGCCGGGACAGGGGTCAGATACGCAGTATTTT.

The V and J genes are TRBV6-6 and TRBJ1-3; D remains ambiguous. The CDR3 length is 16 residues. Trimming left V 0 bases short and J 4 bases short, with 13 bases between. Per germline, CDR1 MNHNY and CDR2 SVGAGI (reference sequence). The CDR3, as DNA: TGTGCCAGCAGTTACTCGGGGAGTGGGTCCGGAAACACCATATATTTT. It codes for CASSYSGSGSGNTIYF.